This T cell receptor beta chain was identified during a study of cytomegalovirus exposure and HLA in healthy donors (dated by TCRdb to the late 2010s). About the investigation overall: In an earlier analysis of 587 of the donors, 276 Gb of sequence data and 100 million or so unique TCR beta sequences from about 180 million T cells were reported. An early release that covered fewer than 800 HLA-typed donors contained 250 to 350 gigabases of sequencing data and tens of millions of unique TCR sequences. The genetic ancestry cluster associated with self-reported Caucasian donors included roughly 84% of the roughly 380 genotyped donors. The study aimed to test whether cataloging public T cell receptors could reveal signatures of past pathogen exposure. The study profiled the T cell repertoires of 550 to 700 subjects by immunosequencing and related them to cytomegalovirus serostatus. In addition to the first cohort of several hundred subjects, a separate validation cohort of 120 different subjects was used. To predict cytomegalovirus infection status, the study combined high-throughput TCR immunosequencing, statistical association of individual TCRs with disease status, and machine learning. A later analysis re-examined previously published TCR beta repertoires from 610 or so donors and added high-resolution HLA genotyping to investigate patterns of TCR occurrence. The later analysis used no new phenotypic data to find candidate immune exposures, relying instead on TCR beta sequences and their occurrence across donors. An earlier analysis of fewer than 750 of the donors used high-throughput TCR beta sequencing to judge whether each TCR beta V gene segment behaved as functional or pseudogenic. Donor age, sex, ethnicity and CMV serostatus were collected together with the repertoire data. A later genetic analysis used genome-wide SNP genotypes for 398 of the 666 donors, treating that subset as a discovery cohort. Every discovery cohort repertoire had been produced on one sequencing platform. HLA typing covered class I and class II loci at four-digit resolution. The number of typed donors differed by locus: roughly 620-640 for A, B, C, DRB1 and DQB1; 522 for DQA1; approximately 600 for DPA1; and about 470 for DPB1. About five DR-DQ haplotypes were treated as single units for association and clustering because of strong linkage in the cohort. On average, 235,054 unique TCR beta nucleotide sequences were sequenced per donor among 398 genotyped donors of the cohort, with about 17% of those sequences being non-productive.

V has 4 bases trimmed and J has 5 bases trimmed; junction bases matching no gene number 7. The CDR3 holds 14 amino acids from the cysteine to the phenylalanine. Left in the record is the CDR3 DNA by itself, 42 bases read in frame from the first base. According to the germline V gene (reference sequence), CDR1 reads SGHNT and CDR2 reads YYREEE. This clone showed up just once. This clone's antigen is unknown. No base quality values were provided; no much bigger clone lies one nucleotide off. In total, 630 or so healthy bone marrow donors made up the cohort. Cohort members were all nominally healthy when sampled, although unrecorded immune exposures were likely present. The donor was CMV seropositive and was included in the group of approximately 300 seropositive cohort members. Each donor provided a peripheral blood sample, and peripheral blood mononuclear cells were used for TCR beta sequencing. The Qiagen DNeasy Blood Extraction Kit was used to extract genomic DNA from the blood cell samples.

To prepare the library, the immunoSEQ multiplex PCR assay was applied. For the multiplex PCR, a mixture combining 60 forward primers for TCR Vbeta segments and 13 reverse primers for TCR Jbeta segments was used. A multiplex PCR assay on genomic DNA amplified the CDR3 region of rearranged TCR beta genes. On the Illumina HiSeq System, the amplified TCR beta libraries were sequenced as 87-base-pair reads. Regarding the original processing steps: In a later analysis, some 80 million unique TCR beta chains were counted across the 666 repertoires, and roughly 9.9 million of these chains were shared by at least two donors. A nearest-neighbor algorithm error-corrected the raw reads and collapsed the reads into unique sequences, merging closely related sequences to remove PCR and sequencing errors. CDR3 sequences were aligned to IMGT reference sequences to assign V, D and J gene segments. For a sequence to be retained, at least a six-nucleotide match to both a V gene segment and a J gene segment was required. A rearrangement counted as productive if the CDR3 had no stop codons and remained in frame with V and J, and every other rearrangement counted as non-productive. Following IMGT convention, CDR3 was defined as the stretch from the second conserved V-encoded cysteine to the conserved J-encoded phenylalanine. In an earlier analysis of around 640 of the donors, sequences lacking an unambiguous match to a single V gene segment were excluded. In an earlier analysis of several hundred of the donors, V segments were called functional above 56.7% productive rearrangements and were called segregating when the between-donor standard deviation exceeded 5%. A statistical classification framework was built to diagnose cytomegalovirus status from the catalog of TCR beta chain sequences. A later analysis assigned V and J genes by comparing TCR nucleotide sequences with IMGT/GENE-DB human TR gene sequences. The TCRdist pipeline was used in a later analysis to assign CDR3 sequences and most-parsimonious VDJ recombination scenarios. In a later analysis, each TCR beta chain was defined by its CDR3 amino acid sequence together with its V-gene family, and reads lacking a unique V-gene family were excluded. In a later analysis, around 600 highly shared, low-generation-probability nucleotide sequences were removed to address suspected cross-contamination and a sequencing artifact. In a later analysis, a clonal expansion index for each public chain was calculated from normalized within-repertoire ranks of inferred template counts. A later analysis computed generation probabilities with a VDJ recombination model fitted to out-of-frame rearrangements, and checked the results against IGoR. A later analysis scored TCR-TCR, TCR-HLA and TCR-CMV co-occurrence with hypergeometric tests, applying a repertoire-size bias correction to TCR pairs. In a later analysis, false discovery rates were estimated by permuting HLA or CMV assignments 20 times. In a later analysis, co-occurring TCRs were grouped using DBSCAN, with TCRdist sequence similarity added in when clustering inside HLA-allele-positive subsets. Repertoires with fewer than 30,000 or more than 120,000 public chains, plus five repertoires with anomalous nucleotide sharing, were excluded from co-occurrence clustering. TCRdb limited this immuneACCESS table to in-frame rearrangements with V and J called. A share of clones is missing; checked studies link under half to unresolved V genes, and the rest is unexplained. V and J calls and clone size are copied from that table; D and trimming were computed from the DNA. Recorded for this sample are nearly 110,000 clones; around three quarters of them occurred a single time. The ten largest clonotypes hold around 5.8% of the sample.

The investigation overall reported the following: A further reported finding was that TCR beta sequences accurately predicted the HLA-A and HLA-B alleles for most subjects in the first cohort. HLA typing was unavailable for some donors at each locus, so association tests used only the typed subset. Because counts were too low, about 18 rarely observed V segments, including chromosome 9 orphons, were excluded from the earlier analysis of fewer than 650 of the donors. The presence/absence analyses assumed that sequencing depth was roughly uniform across donors, and that assumption may not be true. In an earlier analysis of fewer than 750 of the donors, most TCR beta V segments were observed in productive rearrangements about 87% or about 30% of the time, broadly matching IMGT annotations. Several of the top co-occurrence clusters appeared to be linked to parvovirus B19, influenza, CMV and Epstein-Barr virus, according to a later analysis. When HLA alleles, especially DR and DQ, strongly co-occurred, TCR associations were difficult to assign to individual alleles. According to a later analysis, TCR association rates differed among HLA loci, with DRB1 alleles showing the most associated TCRs and HLA-C alleles showing the fewest. Across donors, most TCR sequences were observed very rarely, whereas some public TCRs were present in many individuals. In a later analysis, most CMV-associated TCR beta chains were found to appear HLA-restricted, with HLA associations seemingly driven largely by CMV exposure. A cluster of highly shared sequence variants was judged likely to represent a technical artifact of the sequencing pipeline. At a false discovery rate of 0.05, a later analysis linked about 16,000 TCR beta sequences to specific HLA alleles. V-gene and J-gene trimming of TCR beta chains was associated with a missense DCLRE1C variant in a later genetic analysis, and the association was replicated in an independent cohort. Immune exposure information for the cohort was limited to CMV serostatus. In a later analysis, HLA-associated TCR beta chains showed more clonal expansion and lower generation probabilities than non-associated chains that were equally common. The study gave a list of under 200 TCR beta chains associated with cytomegalovirus. Because the 87-base-pair reads could not distinguish some IMGT-functional V segments, including TRBV6-2 and TRBV6-3, those segments were excluded. The cohort was sequenced for TCR beta chains only, and without alpha or paired-chain data the features that could be detected were limited. A few of the identified cytomegalovirus-associated TCR beta chains were confirmed in vitro to be specific for cytomegalovirus antigens. According to the authors, the approach could potentially be generalized to other disease states and immunological phenotypes. Correlated functional status among segregating V segments might be attributable to linkage disequilibrium, but an unknown experimental factor could not be ruled out. Compared with the 666-donor mean, donors in an Asian-associated ancestry cluster had fewer N-insertions in productive TCRs, according to a later genetic analysis. Cytomegalovirus status was reported to be diagnosed by the classifier with high specificity and sensitivity in both the original and validation cohorts.

The receptor was isolated from a woman aged 45-65 years in good health and CMV-seropositive. The receptor chain draws on TRBV5-4 and TRBJ1-2; TRBD1 matches 8 bases in the middle. Sequencing was performed on PBMCs. The CDR3 region reads CASSRLGTGYGYTF. Read as DNA, the sequence is TGTGCCAGCAGCCGTCTCGGGACAGGATATGGCTACACCTTC.